A single sample gave rise to the 22 T cell receptor beta chains below, sequenced in a study of T cell repertoires in cytomegalovirus infection (dated by TCRdb to between 2018 and 2021). Sequencing took place on an Illumina HiSeq 1500. The raw public data were reprocessed by TCRdb itself: fastp quality trimming at Q25, MiXCR clonotype calling, in-frame beta chains only. For every CDR3 protein sequence, its rows merge into one entry that carries the most common genes and DNA. The sample profile shows about 250,000 distinct CDR3 sequences; roughly an eighth of them were found once. Jointly, the top ten make up 1.5% to 2% of the sample. What was sequenced was PBMCs. These receptors were collected from a human donor in good health (CMV status not recorded). Some clones in this sample may be carry-over from other donors' samples.

V and J are TRBV6-2 or TRBV6-3 and TRBJ2-3; D is perhaps TRBD2 (7 bases). Germline lookup yields CDR1 MNHEY and CDR2 SVGEGT. Trimming removed 2 bases from V and 5 bases from J, with 14 bases in between. This CDR3 is 15 amino acids long. The DNA for the CDR3 is TGTGCCAGCAGTTACGTCGGGGGGCCCAGAGATACGCAGTATTTT. Its translation is CASSYVGGPRDTQYF.

The rearrangement uses TRBV19 and TRBJ1-5, with 10 nucleotides matching TRBD1. With V trimmed by 7 bases and J by 5 bases, 8 bases remained unmatched. Germline lookup yields CDR1 LNHDA and CDR2 SQIVND (reference sequence). The CDR3 length is 15 residues. The CDR3 DNA follows: TGTGCCAGTACCCGGGACAGGGGCATGGATCAGCCCCAGCATTTT. Its translation: CASTRDRGMDQPQHF.

At least ten counts were recorded for this clonotype. The genes are TRBV7-8 and TRBJ1-1, with D perhaps TRBD1 (6 bases). Trimming cost V 5 bases and J 1 base, with 14 bases left between them. Looked up from germline, CDR1 is SGHVS and CDR2 is FQNEAQ. The CDR3 is 15 residues long. CDR3 sequence reads: CASSPEPGQNTEAFF. CDR3 DNA: TGTGCCAGCAGCCCCGAACCGGGACAGAACACTGAAGCTTTCTTT.

This clonotype was observed at least ten times. The chain employs TRBV25-1 and TRBJ2-6; D is possibly TRBD2 (5 bases). V gave up 2 bases and J gave up 4 bases, with 12 bases separating them. Germline loops: CDR1 MGHDK, CDR2 SYGVNS. There are 16 residues in the CDR3. The CDR3 DNA sequence: TGTGCCAGCAGTGAACTAGGAGCGGAAGGGGCCAACGTCCTGACTTTC. Amino acid sequence: CASSELGAEGANVLTF.

This clonotype appeared a few times. The chain links TRBV5-1 to TRBJ1-2; TRBD1 matches 7 bases. The CDR3 has 15 amino acids. V shed 4 bases and J 2 bases; nucleotides not matched to a gene: 8. Germline assignment: CDR1 SGHRS and CDR2 YFSETQ. CDR3 nucleotide sequence: TGCGCCAGCAGCCCCGGCGGGACAGTCAACTATGGCTACACCTTC. This codes for CASSPGGTVNYGYTF.

This clonotype was seen at least ten times. Written as DNA, the CDR3 is TGCAGCGCCCGGACTAGCGGGACCTCTTACAATGAGCAGTTCTTC. As protein: CSARTSGTSYNEQFF. This sequence joins TRBV29-1 and TRBJ2-1, with 12 bases that match TRBD2. Trimming removed 7 bases from V and 4 bases from J; junction bases left unmatched: 8. Germline V gives CDR1 SQVTM, CDR2 ANQGSEA. This CDR3 has 15 amino acids.

This clonotype occurred many times. The V and J genes are TRBV6-6 and TRBJ1-6, with D unresolved. CDR1 is MNHNY, CDR2 SVGAGI, per germline (reference sequence). Trimming took off 4 bases at V and 7 bases at J, with 8 bases between the two ends. The CDR3 is made up of 13 amino acids. The CDR3 coding sequence is TGTGCCAGCAGTTTGGACGGGAATTCACCCCTCCACTTT. It translates to CASSLDGNSPLHF.

This clonotype was seen ten or more times. The chain has TRBV6-1 and TRBJ2-4, with 13 bases identical to TRBD2. This CDR3 region has 14 residues. Germline loops: CDR1 MNHNS, CDR2 SASEGT. V shed 7 bases, J shed 7 bases, and the junction held 4 bases outside the gene matches. The CDR3 DNA sequence: TGTGCCAGCATCTCGACTAGCGGGGGGAACATTCAGTACTTC. It yields the protein CASISTSGGNIQYF.

The chain uses TRBV12-3 or TRBV12-4 and TRBJ1-1; D might be TRBD1 (6 bases). V lost 6 bases, J lost 2 bases, and 16 bases lay in between. CDR3 length equals 15 residues. CDR3 DNA: TGTGCCAGCAGCTCCCTAGGGGGGGGAAACACTGAAGCTTTCTTT. This codes for CASSSLGGGNTEAFF.

This clonotype was observed a few times. V and J are TRBV10-3 and TRBJ1-1; tentatively, D is TRBD1 (5 bases). The V gene lost 4 bases and the J gene lost 5 bases, with 14 bases spanning the gap. Germline CDR1 reads ENHRY; CDR2 reads SYGVKD. The CDR3 loop spans 14 amino acids. As DNA, the CDR3 is TGTGCCATCAGTGGCACGGGGGTGAGGACTGAAGCTTTCTTT. Translated, it gives CAISGTGVRTEAFF.

This clonotype has at least ten counts. The chain recombines TRBV28 with TRBJ2-1; maybe TRBD1 (6 bases). CDR1 is MDHEN and CDR2 is SYDVKM in the germline V gene. The CDR3 spans 14 residues. V dropped 7 bases and J dropped 4 bases, with 14 bases sitting between them. The CDR3 region has the DNA TGTGCCAGCATCCAGGGGTTAAAGTACAATGAGCAGTTCTTC. It specifies CASIQGLKYNEQFF.

In DNA form, the CDR3 reads TGCAGTGCTAAGCGGGGCGCTCGGGGGGCGCAGTATTTT. It specifies CSAKRGARGAQYF. This rearrangement joins TRBV20-1 to TRBJ2-3, with 7 bases matching TRBD2. V shed 4 bases, J shed 10 bases, and the junction held 11 bases outside the gene matches. The CDR3 contains 13 residues. CDR1 is DFQATT, CDR2 SNEGSKA, per germline (reference sequence).

V is TRBV6-2 or TRBV6-3 and J is TRBJ1-1, with D unclear. The germline V gene encodes CDR1 MNHEY and CDR2 SVGEGT. The CDR3 extends over 14 amino acids. The V end lost 5 bases, the J end lost 1 base, and 11 bases lay between the germline ends. CDR3 loop: CASSKLRTNTEAFF. Here the CDR3 DNA reads TGTGCCAGCAGTAAACTCCGGACGAACACTGAAGCTTTCTTT.

In this sample, this clonotype turned up a few times. This sequence joins TRBV6-5 and TRBJ1-4; D possibly corresponds to TRBD1 (5 bases). Trimming took off 0 bases at V and 4 bases at J, with 9 bases between the two ends. The CDR3 has 15 amino acids. The V gene's germline CDR1 is MNHEY and CDR2 SVGAGI. The CDR3 bases are TGTGCCAGCAGTTACTCCGGGACCGGTAATGAAAAACTGTTTTTT. As protein: CASSYSGTGNEKLFF.

This clonotype was observed at least ten times. The CDR3 spells CASSLGQGGTNEKLFF. CDR3 nucleotide sequence: TGTGCCAGCAGCTTAGGACAGGGAGGAACTAATGAAAAACTGTTTTTT. This sequence joins TRBV7-2 and TRBJ1-4; 7 bases align to TRBD1. The V gene end was trimmed by 1 base and the J gene end by 1 base; junction bases not matched to a gene: 3. The CDR3 runs to 16 residues. Germline CDR1 and CDR2: SGHTA and FQGNSA.

This clonotype was counted a few times. The rearrangement uses TRBV2 and TRBJ2-7; D remains ambiguous. CDR3 length: 14 residues. The ends were cut back, 7 bases at V and 0 bases at J, with 13 bases in the middle. Germline CDR1 reads SNHLY; CDR2 reads FYNNEI. The chain's CDR3 is CASKGKGHSYEQYF. The CDR3 DNA sequence: TGTGCCAGCAAAGGAAAAGGTCACTCCTACGAGCAGTACTTC.

A few counts support this clonotype. The chain has TRBV5-6 and TRBJ2-4, with 9 nucleotides matching TRBD2. The CDR3 is 18 amino acids. Per the germline V gene, CDR1 is SGHDT and CDR2 is YYEEEE. The V and J ends lost 0 bases and 3 bases, in that order; junction bases with no gene match: 10. CDR3 loop: CASSLVGSGGSHKNIQYF. In DNA, the CDR3 is TGTGCCAGCAGCTTGGTAGGTAGCGGGGGCTCCCACAAAAACATTCAGTACTTC.

This clonotype came up many times. This chain joins TRBV6-2 or TRBV6-3 and TRBJ2-2; D remains ambiguous. In germline, CDR1 is MNHEY, CDR2 SVGEGT. This CDR3 contains 13 residues. V was pared by 6 bases and J by 8 bases, with 13 bases between. DNA for the CDR3: TGTGCCAGCAGCCCCGGCGCCGGAGGGGAGCTGTTTTTT. Its translation: CASSPGAGGELFF.

This clonotype has more than one count but fewer than ten. The rearrangement links TRBV20-1 to TRBJ2-7; D gene ambiguous. This CDR3 comprises 11 residues. CDR1 is DFQATT, CDR2 SNEGSKA, per germline (reference sequence). V gave up 1 base and J gave up 3 bases, with 4 bases separating them. CDR3 sequence: CSARGIYEQYF. CDR3 nucleotides: TGCAGTGCTAGAGGGATCTACGAGCAGTACTTC.

In its sample, this clonotype was seen many times. This chain uses TRBV7-2 with TRBJ2-7, with 8 bases that match TRBD2. J lost 7 bases, V lost 2 bases, and 7 bases had no gene match. CDR1 is SGHTA, CDR2 FQGNSA, per germline. The CDR3 loop spans 14 amino acids. This CDR3 reads CASSLNLAGGEQYF. The CDR3 bases are TGTGCCAGCAGCTTAAATCTAGCGGGCGGGGAGCAGTACTTC. Combining the CDR3 with reference TRBV7-2 and TRBJ2-7 gives the whole variable domain GAGVSQSPSNKVTEKGKDVELRCDPISGHTALYWYRQSLGQGLEFLIYFQGNSAPDKSGLPSDRFSAERTGGSVSTLTIQRTQQEDSAVYLCASSLNLAGGEQYFGPGTRLTVT.

This chain connects TRBV9 to TRBJ2-5, with D perhaps matching TRBD1 (6 bases). The CDR3 contains 12 residues. V was trimmed by 3 bases and J by 3 bases, leaving 6 bases between them. Germline CDR1 is SGDLS and CDR2 is YYNGEE. The DNA for the CDR3 is TGTGCCAGCAGCGAGGGGGAAGAGACCCAGTACTTC. This codes for CASSEGEETQYF.

The chain combines TRBV12-3 or TRBV12-4 with TRBJ1-3, with D uncertain. V dropped 1 base and J dropped 0 bases, with 22 bases sitting between them. The CDR3 length is 20 residues. CDR3 in amino acids: CASSLGRRSGLSISGNTIYF. CDR3 bases: TGTGCCAGCAGTTTAGGGAGGAGGTCCGGCCTGTCTATCTCTGGAAACACCATATATTTT.